The sequence of this TCR beta chain was determined in a study of technical replicates of blood from several donors. The data were produced by immunoSEQ multiplex PCR, yet TCRdb's version contains in-frame clones alone and is incomplete. The data hold fewer than 85,000 clones, with around 94% observed a single time. Germline lookup yields CDR1 SEHNR and CDR2 FQNEAQ (reference sequence). The ends lost 2 bases at V and 5 bases at J; junction bases unmatched: 11. The CDR3 consists of 19 residues. Sequenced sample: T cells isolated from PBMCs. The receptor was isolated from a human donor in good health. This chain joins TRBV7-9 and TRBJ2-1; 14 nucleotides align to TRBD2. This CDR3 reads CASSLNRGLAGGVNNEQFF. The CDR3 region has the DNA TGTGCCAGCAGCTTAAACCGTGGACTAGCGGGGGGAGTAAACAATGAGCAGTTCTTC.